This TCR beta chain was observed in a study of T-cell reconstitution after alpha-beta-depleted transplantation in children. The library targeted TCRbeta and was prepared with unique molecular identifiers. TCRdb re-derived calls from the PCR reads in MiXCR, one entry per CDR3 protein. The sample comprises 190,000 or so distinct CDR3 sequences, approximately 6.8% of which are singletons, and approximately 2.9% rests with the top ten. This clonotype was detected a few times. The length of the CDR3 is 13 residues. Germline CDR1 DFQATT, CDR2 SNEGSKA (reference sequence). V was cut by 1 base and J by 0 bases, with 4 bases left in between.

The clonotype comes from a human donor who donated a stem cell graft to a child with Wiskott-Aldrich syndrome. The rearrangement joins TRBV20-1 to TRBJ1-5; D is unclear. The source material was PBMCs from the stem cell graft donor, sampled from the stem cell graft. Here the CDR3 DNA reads TGCAGTGCTAGAGGAGATAGCAATCAGCCCCAGCATTTT. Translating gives CSARGDSNQPQHF.